This T cell receptor (beta chain) is drawn from a study of monozygotic twins with inflammatory bowel disease (dated by TCRdb to between 2018 and 2021). For context, the study as a whole: The full study comprised 28 monozygotic twin pairs: nine German pairs (four IBD-concordant, five IBD-discordant) and 19 IBD-discordant Danish pairs. Disease-associated traits were sought mainly through comparisons between IBD patients and their genetically identical healthy co-twins within discordant pairs. Each individual had, on average, about 151 000 unique TCRalpha sequences and 181 000 unique TCRbeta sequences available for analysis. Results and caveats for the whole study, not just this receptor: TCRbeta repertoire diversity, by inverse Simpson index, was decreased in IBD patients compared with their healthy co-twins. Compared with healthy twins, IBD patients shared fewer clonotypes with other individuals, and the difference was most pronounced in patients with signs of disease activity. No difference in repertoire similarity was observed between concordant and discordant twins, possibly owing to limited statistical power. Different T cell subtypes could not be distinguished in the analysis. The results gave no support for a single strong signal or clonotype linked to IBD. Background noise and inter-individual variability may have been introduced into the repertoires by the differing immunosuppressive treatments among patients.

Libraries were built with 5' RACE. For each TCR library, approximately 3.5 ug of total RNA was used. For each sample, cDNA synthesis with SMARTScribe reverse transcriptase was split into eight separate reactions. During cDNA synthesis, template switching introduced unique molecular identifiers that contained a 6-nucleotide sample barcode. Two nested PCRs of about 15 and 9 cycles amplified the TCRalpha and TCRbeta cDNA, and bead purification followed each PCR. Before amplification, the cDNA was treated with uracil DNA-glycosylase and purified using the QIAquick PCR purification kit. The second PCR added Illumina TruSeq-compatible adapters along with sample-specific barcodes. TapeStation and Qubit were used to check library quality and concentration, and 5 ng of each library was pooled. Sequencing of the pooled libraries was done on an Illumina HiSeq2500 single-index Rapid Run using custom sequencing primers and 2 x 100 bp reads. The source study handled its data this way. MiGEC version 1.2.6 was used for UMI-based consensus assembly, which corrected PCR and sequencing errors. MiXCR version 2.1.1 handled V(D)J alignment, clonotype assembly and CDR3 extraction. To normalise gene usage, clonotype sharing and MAIT/NKT TCR abundance, the analysis used the top 1000, 10 000 and 20 000 clonotypes per sample. Diversity was computed as the inverse Simpson index with the vegan R package after downsampling to 27 000 UMIs. Paired Mann-Whitney U tests were applied to discordant twin pairs, and Benjamini-Hochberg correction was used for multiple testing. The reads went through TCRdb reprocessing, and each CDR3 protein sequence gets one entry with no DNA. The V and J calls here are based on TCRdb, not the publication. This sample's table has entries for approximately 420,000 distinct CDR3 sequences. Jointly, the top ten make up around 2.5% of the sample.

From each donor, a roughly 2.5 ml peripheral blood sample was drawn into PAXgene tubes and stored at -80 degrees C. Without T cell sorting, total RNA was isolated from whole blood using the PAXgene blood miRNA kit on an automated QIAcube. Peripheral blood from monozygotic twin pairs who were concordant or discordant for inflammatory bowel disease underwent deep TCRalpha and TCRbeta repertoire profiling using unique molecular barcoding. Smoking habits were recorded for all twin pairs, and each individual was classified as a current, former or never smoker. The germline V gene encodes CDR1 SGHRS and CDR2 YFSETQ. The CDR3 runs 14 amino acids, cysteine and phenylalanine included. DNA is not on record. About this clonotype: The antigen it binds to is not known.

In this chain, TRBV5-1 is recombined with TRBJ2-1; lacking DNA, the TRBD1 call made by TCRdb goes unchecked. Sequencing used blood. The clonotype originates from a human donor with ulcerative colitis or Crohn's disease, or a healthy co-twin of an affected twin (not recorded which). The CDR3 sequence is CASSLGQEYNEQFF.